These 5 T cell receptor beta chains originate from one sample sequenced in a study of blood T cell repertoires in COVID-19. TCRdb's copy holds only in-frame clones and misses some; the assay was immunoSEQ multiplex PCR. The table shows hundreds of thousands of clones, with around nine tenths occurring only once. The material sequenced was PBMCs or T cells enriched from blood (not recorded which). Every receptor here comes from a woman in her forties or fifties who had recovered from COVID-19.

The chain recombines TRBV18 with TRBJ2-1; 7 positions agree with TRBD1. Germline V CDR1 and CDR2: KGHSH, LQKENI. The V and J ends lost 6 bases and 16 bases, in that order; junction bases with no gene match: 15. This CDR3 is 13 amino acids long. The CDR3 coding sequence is TGTGCCAGCTCCCCAATTCACCGGGACAGTATCTTCTTC. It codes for CASSPIHRDSIFF.

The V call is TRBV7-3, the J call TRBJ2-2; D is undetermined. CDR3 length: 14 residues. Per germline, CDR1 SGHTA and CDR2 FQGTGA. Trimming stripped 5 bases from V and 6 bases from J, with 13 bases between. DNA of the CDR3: TGTGCCAGCAGCCCGCAACCAGGCGCCGGGGAGCTGTTTTTT. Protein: CASSPQPGAGELFF.

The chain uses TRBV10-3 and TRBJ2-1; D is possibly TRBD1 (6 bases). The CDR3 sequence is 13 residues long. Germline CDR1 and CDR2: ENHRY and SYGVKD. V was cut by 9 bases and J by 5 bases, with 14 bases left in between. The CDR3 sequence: CAITPRTDNEQFF. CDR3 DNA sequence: TGTGCCATTACGCCTAGGACAGACAATGAGCAGTTCTTC.

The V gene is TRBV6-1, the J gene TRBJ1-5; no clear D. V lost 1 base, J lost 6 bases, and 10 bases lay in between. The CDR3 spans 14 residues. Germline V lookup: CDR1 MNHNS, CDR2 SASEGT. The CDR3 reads CASSEGGELQPQHF. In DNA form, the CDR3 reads TGTGCCAGCAGTGAAGGTGGGGAGCTTCAGCCCCAGCATTTT.

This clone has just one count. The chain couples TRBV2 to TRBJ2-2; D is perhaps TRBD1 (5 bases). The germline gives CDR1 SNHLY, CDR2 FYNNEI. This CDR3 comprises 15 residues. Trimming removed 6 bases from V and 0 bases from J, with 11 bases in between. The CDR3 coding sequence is TGTGCCAGCAGCGTTGACAGTGCGAACACCGGGGAGCTGTTTTTT. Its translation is CASSVDSANTGELFF.